This T cell receptor (beta chain) was sequenced for a study of shared clonotypes between healthy human individuals. CDR1 and CDR2 (germline): SNHLY, FYNNEI. V was cut by 4 bases and J by 8 bases, with 18 bases left in between. This CDR3 is built from 15 residues. Libraries were prepared by immunoSEQ multiplex PCR; TCRdb keeps only in-frame clonotypes and omits some of them. The sample lists roughly 2.5 million clones, 90% to 95% seen once, with over 0.12% in the top ten. Input material: naive CD4+ T cells sorted from blood. The sample's subset: CD45RA+ positively selected. This chain joins TRBV2 and TRBJ2-1; D gene unclear. This receptor was identified in a man younger than 35 in good health. The CDR3 here is CASSGTKARLDEQFF. Written as DNA, the CDR3 is TGTGCCAGCAGTGGTACCAAAGCTCGTTTAGATGAGCAGTTCTTC.